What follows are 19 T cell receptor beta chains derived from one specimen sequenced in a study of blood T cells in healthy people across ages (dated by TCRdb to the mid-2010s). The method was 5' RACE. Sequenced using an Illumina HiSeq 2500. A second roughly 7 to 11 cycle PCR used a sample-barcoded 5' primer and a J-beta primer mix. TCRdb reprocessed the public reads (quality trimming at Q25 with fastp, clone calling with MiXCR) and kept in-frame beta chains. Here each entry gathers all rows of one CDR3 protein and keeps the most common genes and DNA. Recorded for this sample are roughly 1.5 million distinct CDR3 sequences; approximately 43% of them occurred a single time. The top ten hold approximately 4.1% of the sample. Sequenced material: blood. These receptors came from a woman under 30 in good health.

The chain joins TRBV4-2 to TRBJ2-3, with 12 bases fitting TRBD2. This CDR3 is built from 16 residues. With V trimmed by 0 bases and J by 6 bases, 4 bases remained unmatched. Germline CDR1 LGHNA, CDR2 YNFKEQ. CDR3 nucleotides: TGTGCCAGCAGCCAAGACGGACTAGCGGGGAGCGATACGCAGTATTTT. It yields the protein CASSQDGLAGSDTQYF.

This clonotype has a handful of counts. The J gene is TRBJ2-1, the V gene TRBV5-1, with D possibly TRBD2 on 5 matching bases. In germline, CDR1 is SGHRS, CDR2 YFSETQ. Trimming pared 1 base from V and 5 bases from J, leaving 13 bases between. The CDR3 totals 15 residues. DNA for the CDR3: TGCGCCAGCAGCTTGACCGAAGGGAGTCACAATGAGCAGTTCTTC. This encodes CASSLTEGSHNEQFF.

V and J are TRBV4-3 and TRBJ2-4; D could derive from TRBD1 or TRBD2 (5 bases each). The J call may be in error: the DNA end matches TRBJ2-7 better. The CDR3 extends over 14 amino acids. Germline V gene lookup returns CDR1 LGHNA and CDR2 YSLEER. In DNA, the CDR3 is TGCGCCAGCAGCCAAGGCTGGGGGTGGTACGAGCAGTACTTC. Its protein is CASSQGWGWYEQYF.

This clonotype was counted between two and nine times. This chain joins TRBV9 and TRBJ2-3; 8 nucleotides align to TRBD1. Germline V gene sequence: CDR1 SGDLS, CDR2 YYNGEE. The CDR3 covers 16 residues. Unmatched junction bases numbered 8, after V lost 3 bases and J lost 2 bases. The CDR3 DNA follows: TGTGCCAGCAGCGCGAACCAGGGGGCGCCCACAGATACGCAGTATTTT. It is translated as CASSANQGAPTDTQYF.

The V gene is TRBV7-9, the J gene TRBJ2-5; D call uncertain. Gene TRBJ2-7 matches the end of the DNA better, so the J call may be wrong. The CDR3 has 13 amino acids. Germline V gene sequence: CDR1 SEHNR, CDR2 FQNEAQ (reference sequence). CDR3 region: CASSLVDGDEQYF. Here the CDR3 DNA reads TGTGCCAGCAGCTTAGTTGATGGCGACGAGCAGTACTTC.

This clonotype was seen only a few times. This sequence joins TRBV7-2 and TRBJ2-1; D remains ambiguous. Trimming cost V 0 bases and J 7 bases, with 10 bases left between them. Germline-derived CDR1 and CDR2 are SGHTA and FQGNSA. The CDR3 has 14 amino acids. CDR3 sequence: CASSLAVTKNEQFF. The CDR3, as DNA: TGTGCCAGCAGCTTAGCGGTCACGAAGAATGAGCAGTTCTTC.

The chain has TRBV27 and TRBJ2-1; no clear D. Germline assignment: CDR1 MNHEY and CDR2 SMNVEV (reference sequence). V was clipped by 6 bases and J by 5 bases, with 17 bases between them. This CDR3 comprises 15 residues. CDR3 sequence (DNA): TGTGCCAGCAGCCCCCACTCAGGCGGAAACAATGAGCAGTTCTTC. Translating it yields CASSPHSGGNNEQFF.

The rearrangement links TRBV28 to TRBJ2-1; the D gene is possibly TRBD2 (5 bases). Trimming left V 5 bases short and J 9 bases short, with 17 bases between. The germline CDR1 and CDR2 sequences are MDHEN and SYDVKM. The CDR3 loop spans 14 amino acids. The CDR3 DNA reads TGTGCCAGCAGTAGGTTTGCGGGCTTGGTTGAGCAGTTCTTC. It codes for CASSRFAGLVEQFF. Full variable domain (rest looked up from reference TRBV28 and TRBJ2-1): DVKVTQSSRYLVKRTGEKVFLECVQDMDHENMFWYRQDPGLGLRLIYFSYDVKMKEKGDIPEGYSVSREKKERFSLILESASTNQTSMYLCASSRFAGLVEQFFGPGTRLTVL.

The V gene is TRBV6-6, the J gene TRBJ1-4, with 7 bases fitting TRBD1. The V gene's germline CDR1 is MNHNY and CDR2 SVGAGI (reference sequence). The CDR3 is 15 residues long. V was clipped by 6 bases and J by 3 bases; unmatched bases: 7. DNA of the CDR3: TGTGCCAGCAGGTCCACAGGGGTCGCTAATGAAAAACTGTTTTTT. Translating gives CASRSTGVANEKLFF.

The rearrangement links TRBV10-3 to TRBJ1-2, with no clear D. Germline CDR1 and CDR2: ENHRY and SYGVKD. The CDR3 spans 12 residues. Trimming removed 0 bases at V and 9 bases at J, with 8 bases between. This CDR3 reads CAISESPICYTF. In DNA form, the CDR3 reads TGTGCCATCAGTGAGTCCCCTATCTGCTACACCTTC.

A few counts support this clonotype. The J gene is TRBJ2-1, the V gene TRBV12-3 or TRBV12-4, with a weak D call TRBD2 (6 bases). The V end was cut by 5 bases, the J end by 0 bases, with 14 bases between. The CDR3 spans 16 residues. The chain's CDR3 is CASSPRGTSSYNEQFF. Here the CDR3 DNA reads TGTGCCAGCAGTCCCCGGGGGACCAGCTCCTACAATGAGCAGTTCTTC.

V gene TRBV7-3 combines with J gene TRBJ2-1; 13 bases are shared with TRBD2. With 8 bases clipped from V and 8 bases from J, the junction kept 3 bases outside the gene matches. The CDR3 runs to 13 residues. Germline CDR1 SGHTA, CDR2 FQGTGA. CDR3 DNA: TGTGCCAGCGGACTAGCGGGAGCGGATGAGCAGTTCTTC. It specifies CASGLAGADEQFF.

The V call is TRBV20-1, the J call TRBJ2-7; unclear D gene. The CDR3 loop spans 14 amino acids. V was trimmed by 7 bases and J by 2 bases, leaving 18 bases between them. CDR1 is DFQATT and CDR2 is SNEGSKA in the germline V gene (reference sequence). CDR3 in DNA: TGCAGTGTTTTCCGCCGGCTGGCCACCTACGAGCAGTACTTC. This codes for CSVFRRLATYEQYF.

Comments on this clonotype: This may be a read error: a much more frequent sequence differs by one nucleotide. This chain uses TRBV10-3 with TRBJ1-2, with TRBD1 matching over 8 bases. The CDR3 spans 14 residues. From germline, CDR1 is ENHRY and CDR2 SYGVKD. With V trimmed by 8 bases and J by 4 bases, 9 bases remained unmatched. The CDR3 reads CAIQGRGQVYGYTF. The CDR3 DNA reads TGTGCCATCCAGGGCAGGGGGCAGGTCTATGGCTACACCTTC.

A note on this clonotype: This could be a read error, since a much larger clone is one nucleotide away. The CDR3 coding sequence is TGCAGTGCTCCTCTCGTGGGGGCCTACGAGCAGTACTTC. Encoded protein: CSAPLVGAYEQYF. The chain links TRBV20-1 to TRBJ2-7; D might be TRBD1 or TRBD2, each matching 5 bases. CDR3 length equals 13 residues. Trimming removed 5 bases at V and 2 bases at J, with 13 bases between. CDR1 is DFQATT, CDR2 SNEGSKA, per germline (reference sequence).

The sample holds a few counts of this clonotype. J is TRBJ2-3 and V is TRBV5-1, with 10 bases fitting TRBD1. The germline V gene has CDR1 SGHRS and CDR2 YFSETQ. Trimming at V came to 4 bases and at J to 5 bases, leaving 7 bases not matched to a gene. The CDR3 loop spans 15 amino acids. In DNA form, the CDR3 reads TGCGCCAGCAGCCCCGGACAGGGGGAAGTAGATACGCAGTATTTT. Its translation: CASSPGQGEVDTQYF.

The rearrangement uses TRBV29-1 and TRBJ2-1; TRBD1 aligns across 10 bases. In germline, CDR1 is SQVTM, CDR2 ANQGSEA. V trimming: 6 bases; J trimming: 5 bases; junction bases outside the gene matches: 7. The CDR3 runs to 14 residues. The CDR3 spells CSVEDRGTDNEQFF. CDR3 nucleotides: TGCAGCGTGGAGGACAGGGGGACCGACAATGAGCAGTTCTTC.

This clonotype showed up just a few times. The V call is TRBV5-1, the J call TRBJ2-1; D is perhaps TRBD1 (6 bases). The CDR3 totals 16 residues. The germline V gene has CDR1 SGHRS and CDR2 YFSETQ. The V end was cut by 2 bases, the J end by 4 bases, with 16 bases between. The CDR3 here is CASSFFGQLIYNEQFF. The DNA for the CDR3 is TGCGCCAGCAGCTTTTTTGGACAGCTGATTTACAATGAGCAGTTCTTC. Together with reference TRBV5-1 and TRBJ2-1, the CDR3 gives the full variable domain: KAGVTQTPRYLIKTRGQQVTLSCSPISGHRSVSWYQQTPGQGLQFLFEYFSETQRNKGNFPGRFSGRQFSNSRSEMNVSTLELGDSALYLCASSFFGQLIYNEQFFGPGTRLTVL.

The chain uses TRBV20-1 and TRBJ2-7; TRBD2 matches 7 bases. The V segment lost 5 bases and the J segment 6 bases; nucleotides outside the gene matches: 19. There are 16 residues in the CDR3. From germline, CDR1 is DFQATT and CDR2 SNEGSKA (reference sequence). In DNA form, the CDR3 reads TGCAGTGCTCGCTCTTGGGGGGGATCGCAGTTTAGCGAGCAGTACTTC. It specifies CSARSWGGSQFSEQYF.